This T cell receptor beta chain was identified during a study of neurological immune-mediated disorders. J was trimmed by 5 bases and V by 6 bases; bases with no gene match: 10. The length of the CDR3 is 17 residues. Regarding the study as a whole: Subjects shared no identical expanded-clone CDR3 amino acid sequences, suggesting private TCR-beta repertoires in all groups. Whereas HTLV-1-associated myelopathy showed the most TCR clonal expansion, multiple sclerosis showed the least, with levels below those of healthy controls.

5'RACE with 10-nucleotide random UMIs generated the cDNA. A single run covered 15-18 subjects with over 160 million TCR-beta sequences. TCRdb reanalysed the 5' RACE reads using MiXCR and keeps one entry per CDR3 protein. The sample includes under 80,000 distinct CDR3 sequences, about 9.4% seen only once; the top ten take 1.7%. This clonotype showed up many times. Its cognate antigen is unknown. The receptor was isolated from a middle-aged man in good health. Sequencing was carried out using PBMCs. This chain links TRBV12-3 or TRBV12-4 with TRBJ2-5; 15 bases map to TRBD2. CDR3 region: CASSPRTSGGARETQYF. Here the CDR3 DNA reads TGTGCCAGCAGCCCGAGGACTAGCGGGGGGGCCCGGGAGACCCAGTACTTC.